The 29 T cell receptor beta chains presented below share a single source sample, sequenced in a study of Tregs in tolerant kidney transplant recipients. The repertoire was sequenced with immunoSEQ multiplex PCR; TCRdb's copy has only in-frame clones and lacks some. The specimen's table records about 52,000 clones. Sequencing used CD4+ T cells from blood, obtained before the transplant. Source of these receptors: a human donor who received a combined kidney and bone marrow transplant.

Details on this clone: The read finishes 3 residues shy of the CDR3 end, and the germline J gene is used to complete it. This chain links TRBV7-2 with TRBJ2-7; the D gene is possibly TRBD1 (5 bases). Germline V lookup: CDR1 SGHTA, CDR2 FQGNSA. This CDR3 has 13 amino acids. With 5 bases removed from V and 1 base from J, the gap between germline ends came to 9 bases. CDR3 DNA (partial): TGTGCCAGCAGCCAGGGCCAGTCCTACGAG. Its protein product is CASSQGQSYE. The whole CDR3 sequence is CASSQGQSYEQYF.

As to this clone: An end of the junction does not agree with germline; a read error may underlie this. CDR3 protein: CTSSQDKGAGGTGELFF. Incomplete CDR3 DNA: TGCACCAGCAGCCAAGATAAGGGCGCCGGGGGGACCGGGGAG. J is TRBJ2-2 and V is TRBV3-1 (or the pseudogene TRBV3-2), with TRBD2 matching 7 bases. The read stops 3 residues short of the end of the CDR3; the missing end is completed from the germline J gene. The CDR3 runs 17 residues. The V gene's germline CDR1 is LGHDT and CDR2 YNNKEL (reference sequence).

In the case of this clone: The read stops 3 residues short of the end of the CDR3; the missing end is completed from the germline J gene. The V gene is TRBV10-3, the J gene TRBJ2-3; D perhaps matches TRBD1 (6 bases). The CDR3 has 14 amino acids. V lost 6 bases to trimming and J lost 2 bases, with 12 bases between them. CDR1 and CDR2 from the germline V gene are ENHRY and SYGVKD. CDR3 DNA, as far as it was read: TGTGCCATCAGAGAGGACAGCAACACAGATACG. This codes for CAIREDSNTDT. The whole CDR3 is CAIREDSNTDTQYF.

A word on this clone: The CDR3 end is not reached by the read, which stops 3 residues before it; the germline J gene fills it in. The chain has TRBV2 and TRBJ1-5; weak D call: TRBD1 (6 bases). V was trimmed by 2 bases and J by 0 bases, leaving 11 bases between them. The CDR3 runs 16 residues. CDR1 is SNHLY and CDR2 is FYNNEI in the germline V gene. Here the CDR3 reads CASSENRAYSNQPQHF. CDR3 DNA, as far as it was read: TGTGCCAGCAGTGAAAACAGGGCGTATAGCAATCAGCCC.

To note about this clone: Read data end 3 residues before the CDR3 end; the end is taken from the germline J gene. This sequence joins TRBV6-2 or TRBV6-3 and TRBJ1-5, with D perhaps TRBD1 (5 bases). Germline CDR1 is MNHEY and CDR2 is SVGEGT. This CDR3 has 17 amino acids. Trimming cost V 0 bases and J 7 bases, with 19 bases left between them. CDR3 in amino acids: CASSYSFQQRGEQPQHF. The sequenced part of the CDR3 DNA is TGTGCCAGCAGTTACTCGTTCCAGCAGAGGGGAGAACAGCCC.

As concerns this clone: Read coverage stops 3 residues before the CDR3 terminus; the germline J gene supplies the remainder. The genes are TRBV10-3 and TRBJ2-3; 9 nucleotides agree with TRBD1. Trimming took 6 bases from V and 6 from J; bases not matched to a gene: 7. The CDR3 is made up of 14 amino acids. The germline CDR1 and CDR2 sequences are ENHRY and SYGVKD. CDR3 sequence: CAIRATGGADTQYF. The part of the CDR3 DNA that was read is TGTGCCATCAGGGCCACAGGGGGCGCGGATACG.

Concerning this clone: The read ends 3 residues early relative to the CDR3; the germline J gene fills the gap. The V call is TRBV6-2 or TRBV6-3, the J call TRBJ2-7; D ambiguous. CDR1 is MNHEY and CDR2 is SVGEGT in the germline V gene. The CDR3 spans 13 residues. The germline V and J ends were trimmed by 4 bases and 2 bases, with 9 bases remaining between them. The CDR3 sequence is CASSLHTTYEQYF. Incomplete CDR3 DNA: TGTGCCAGCAGTTTGCACACTACCTACGAG.

A remark on this clone: The observed sequence ends 3 residues before the CDR3 terminus, with the missing tail filled in from the germline J gene. The chain couples TRBV10-3 to TRBJ2-5; 9 bases are shared with TRBD1. V was clipped by 6 bases and J by 4 bases; unmatched bases: 12. This CDR3 is 16 amino acids long. Germline CDR1 reads ENHRY; CDR2 reads SYGVKD. CDR3 protein: CAIRGTGGEFGETQYF. CDR3 DNA, as far as it was read: TGTGCCATCAGGGGAACAGGGGGCGAATTTGGAGAGACC.

For this clone: With the read ending 3 residues before the CDR3 end, the germline J gene is used to fill in that end. The V gene is TRBV19, the J gene TRBJ1-2; perhaps TRBD1 as D (6 bases). This CDR3 is built from 13 residues. The germline V gene encodes CDR1 LNHDA and CDR2 SQIVND (reference sequence). V was pared by 5 bases and J by 7 bases, with 14 bases between. CDR3 protein: CASSGGAVRGYTF. CDR3 DNA, as far as it was read: TGTGCCAGTAGTGGGGGGGCGGTACGTGGC.

Comment on this clone: Read sequence stops 3 residues before the CDR3 end, and the germline J gene provides the missing end. The chain links TRBV5-1 to TRBJ1-4; D possibly corresponds to TRBD1 (5 bases). Germline loops: CDR1 SGHRS, CDR2 YFSETQ. There are 16 residues in the CDR3. This chain's CDR3 is CASSLAVSGAREKLFF. The covered CDR3 bases are TGCGCCAGCAGCTTGGCGGTAAGCGGGGCGCGCGAGAAA.

On this clone: The read stops 3 residues short of the end of the CDR3; the missing end is completed from the germline J gene. The chain employs TRBV19 and TRBJ1-5; TRBD1 might be the D (6 bases). This CDR3 has 15 residues. The V and J ends lost 5 bases and 3 bases respectively, with 14 bases between them. Per the germline V gene, CDR1 is LNHDA and CDR2 is SQIVND (reference sequence). This CDR3 is CASSPSWTDNQPQHF. CDR3 DNA (partial): TGTGCCAGTAGTCCCTCTTGGACAGACAATCAGCCC.

Of note for this clone: The CDR3 goes on 3 residues after the read ends, and that part is filled in from the germline J gene. This rearrangement joins TRBV7-2 to TRBJ2-4; 7 nucleotides align to TRBD1. Germline CDR1 reads SGHTA; CDR2 reads FQGNSA. There are 15 residues in the CDR3. V lost 4 bases to trimming and J lost 1 base; unmatched junction nucleotides: 4. Partial CDR3 DNA: TGTGCCAGCAGCTCCGACAGGGCGGCCAAAAACATT. Protein product: CASSSDRAAKNI. In full, the CDR3 reads CASSSDRAAKNIQYF.

Comment on this clone: The CDR3 end lies 3 residues beyond the end of the read and is filled in from the germline J gene. The rearrangement joins TRBV20-1 to TRBJ2-2, with 10 bases that match TRBD2. The V gene end was trimmed by 0 bases and the J gene end by 3 bases; junction bases not matched to a gene: 13. CDR1 and CDR2 (germline): DFQATT, SNEGSKA (reference sequence). CDR3 length: 19 amino acids. Incomplete CDR3 DNA: TGCAGTGCTAGAGATCGGGAAATAAGCGGGGGGGCCCACACCGGGGAG. This codes for CSARDREISGGAHTGE. The whole CDR3 is CSARDREISGGAHTGELFF.

About this clone: With the read ending 3 residues before the CDR3 end, the germline J gene is used to fill in that end. The V and J genes are TRBV5-3 and TRBJ1-1; a possible D gene is TRBD1 (5 bases). TRBV5-3 is an ORF, and what it does is uncertain. Trimming left V 6 bases short and J 0 bases short, with 9 bases between. There are 13 residues in the CDR3. The CDR3 loop is CARTLGVNTEAFF. CDR3 DNA, as far as it was read: TGTGCCAGAACCTTAGGGGTGAACACTGAA.

Regarding this clone: The read terminates 3 residues ahead of where the CDR3 ends, so the germline J gene completes it. V is TRBV30 and J is TRBJ1-2; D might be TRBD1 (6 bases). The CDR3 spans 14 residues. Germline V CDR1 and CDR2: GTSNPN, SVGIG (reference sequence). Here the CDR3 reads CAWRGTGRSERYTF. The sequenced part of the CDR3 DNA is TGTGCCTGGAGGGGAACAGGGCGCTCGGAACGC.

About this clone: The read ends 3 residues early relative to the CDR3; the germline J gene fills the gap. This chain uses TRBV6-2 or TRBV6-3 with TRBJ1-2; D is unresolved. There are 14 residues in the CDR3. Germline CDR1 reads MNHEY; CDR2 reads SVGEGT. CDR3 region: CASSYGRLTMSYTF. CDR3 DNA, as far as it was read: TGTGCCAGCAGTTATGGCCGGTTAACTATGAGC.

In the case of this clone: Coverage ceases 3 residues before the CDR3 finishes, and the germline J gene fills in the end. The chain combines TRBV19 with TRBJ1-1, with no clear D. V lost 3 bases to trimming and J lost 6 bases, with 14 bases between them. Looked up from germline, CDR1 is LNHDA and CDR2 is SQIVND (reference sequence). The CDR3 totals 14 residues. CDR3 sequence: CASSIPAGYAEAFF. The covered CDR3 bases are TGTGCCAGTAGTATCCCAGCAGGATACGCTGAA.

Notes on this clone: Sequencing ends 3 residues short of the CDR3 end; the germline J gene provides the rest. The V call is TRBV7-4, the J call TRBJ1-1, with a weak D call TRBD1 (6 bases). The CDR3 is made up of 16 amino acids. Trimming stripped 0 bases from V and 1 base from J, with 12 bases between. The germline CDR1 and CDR2 sequences are SGHVT and SQSDAQ. The covered CDR3 bases are TGTGCCAGCAGCTTAGCGAAGGCCAGGGGGAACACTGAA. It encodes CASSLAKARGNTE. In full, the CDR3 is CASSLAKARGNTEAFF.

As for this clone: Read sequence stops 3 residues before the CDR3 end, and the germline J gene provides the missing end. The J gene is TRBJ2-1, the V gene TRBV18; 8 bases are shared with TRBD2. Germline V gene data show CDR1 as KGHSH and CDR2 as LQKENI. V was clipped by 6 bases and J by 4 bases; unmatched bases: 14. The CDR3 is made up of 17 amino acids. Partial CDR3 DNA: TGTGCCAGCTCGATGCAGACTAGCGTCACACCGTACAATGAG. The encoded protein is CASSMQTSVTPYNE. The CDR3 as a whole reads CASSMQTSVTPYNEQFF.

Points on this clone: The sequence runs out 3 residues before the end of the CDR3; the remainder is reconstructed from the germline J gene. The chain combines TRBV2 with TRBJ2-3, with TRBD1 as a possible D gene (5 bases). Looked up from germline, CDR1 is SNHLY and CDR2 is FYNNEI. The CDR3 extends over 12 amino acids. Trimming cost V 6 bases and J 2 bases, with 6 bases left between them. CDR3 residues: CASRTDTDTQYF. Partial CDR3 DNA: TGTGCCAGCAGGACAGACACAGATACG.

Comments on this clone: With the read ending 3 residues before the CDR3 end, the germline J gene is used to fill in that end. The chain has TRBV7-9 and TRBJ2-7; D ambiguous. V lost 1 base and J 0 bases, leaving 10 bases between the germline ends. Germline CDR1 is SEHNR and CDR2 is FQNEAQ (reference sequence). The CDR3 runs 15 residues. The covered CDR3 bases are TGTGCCAGCAGCTTAGAGGCAGGCAGCTCCTACGAG. It encodes CASSLEAGSSYE. The full CDR3 sequence reads CASSLEAGSSYEQYF.

As regards this clone: The read ends 3 residues early relative to the CDR3; the germline J gene fills the gap. This chain joins TRBV18 and TRBJ1-2; a possible D gene is TRBD1 (6 bases). Trimming cost V 4 bases and J 2 bases, with 11 bases left between them. The V gene's germline CDR1 is KGHSH and CDR2 LQKENI. The CDR3 totals 14 residues. CDR3 protein: CASSHTRGNYGYTF. The DNA read from the CDR3 is TGTGCCAGCTCACATACGAGGGGGAACTATGGC.

As for this clone: The read ends 3 residues shy of where the CDR3 ends; the end is completed using the germline J gene. The chain is built from TRBV7-8 and TRBJ1-6, with 12 bases lining up with TRBD1. Germline CDR1 is SGHVS and CDR2 is FQNEAQ. The CDR3 extends over 15 amino acids. Losses at the gene ends were 1 base for V and 8 bases for J; bases not matched to a gene: 0. CDR3 bases read: TGTGCCAGCAGCTTAGGGGACAGGGGGCATTCACCC. This gives the protein CASSLGDRGHSP. Given in full, the CDR3 is CASSLGDRGHSPLHF.

Comments on this clone: The CDR3 end is not reached by the read, which stops 3 residues before it; the germline J gene fills it in. This chain links TRBV19 with TRBJ2-5; TRBD1 matches 8 bases. This CDR3 has 13 amino acids. Germline CDR1 is LNHDA and CDR2 is SQIVND (reference sequence). The V segment lost 5 bases and the J segment 5 bases; nucleotides outside the gene matches: 4. CDR3 in amino acids: CASSVRGRETQYF. The part of the CDR3 DNA that was read is TGTGCCAGTAGTGTCAGGGGGCGTGAGACC.

To note about this clone: The CDR3 is cut off 3 residues early in the read; its end comes from the germline J gene. The V gene is TRBV18, the J gene TRBJ2-7; D perhaps matches TRBD1 (5 bases). This CDR3 region has 14 residues. V was trimmed by 5 bases and J by 0 bases, leaving 11 bases between them. The germline V gene encodes CDR1 KGHSH and CDR2 LQKENI. CDR3 protein: CASSGQNTSYEQYF. CDR3 DNA (partial): TGTGCCAGCTCAGGACAAAACACCTCCTACGAG.

Remarks on this clone: The read terminates 3 residues ahead of where the CDR3 ends, so the germline J gene completes it. The chain employs TRBV7-9 and TRBJ2-5; 10 positions agree with TRBD2. This CDR3 has 12 residues. Per the germline V gene, CDR1 is SEHNR and CDR2 is FQNEAQ (reference sequence). V lost 10 bases and J lost 3; bases outside the gene matches: 2. The CDR3 loop is CATLAGEETQYF. CDR3 bases read: TGTGCCACCCTAGCGGGGGAAGAGACC. Complete variable domain (other parts from reference TRBV7-9 and TRBJ2-5): DTGVSQNPRHKITKRGQNVTFRCDPISEHNRLYWYRQTLGQGPEFLTYFQNEAQLEKSRLLSDRFSAERPKGSFSTLEIQRTEQGDSAMYLCATLAGEETQYFGPGTRLLVL.

Worth noting for this clone: The read is 3 residues too short to cover the CDR3 end, so that end is filled in from the germline J gene. This sequence joins TRBV6-2 or TRBV6-3 and TRBJ1-2; 9 bases align to TRBD1. Germline trimming cut 5 bases from V and 7 bases from J; bases unmatched to any gene: 11. Germline-derived CDR1 and CDR2 are MNHEY and SVGEGT. There are 15 residues in the CDR3. CDR3 bases read: TGTGCCAGCAGTCACCGGGACAGGGTTCCCCTTGGC. It specifies CASSHRDRVPLG. The full CDR3 protein reads CASSHRDRVPLGYTF.

Of note for this clone: The read terminates 3 residues ahead of where the CDR3 ends, so the germline J gene completes it. The chain links TRBV7-6 to TRBJ1-5, with TRBD1 as a possible D gene (5 bases). The length of the CDR3 is 14 residues. Germline V lookup: CDR1 SGHVS, CDR2 FNYEAQ. V was shortened by 3 bases and J by 9 bases, with 15 bases between the two germline ends. CDR3 bases read: TGTGCCAGCAGCTTGGCAGGGCGAGGTCGGCCC. The encoded protein is CASSLAGRGRP. The full CDR3 protein reads CASSLAGRGRPQHF.

As to this clone: The observed sequence ends 3 residues before the CDR3 terminus, with the missing tail filled in from the germline J gene. This chain uses TRBV19 with TRBJ1-2, with no clear D. Germline V CDR1 and CDR2: LNHDA, SQIVND (reference sequence). V gave up 4 bases and J gave up 2 bases, with 17 bases separating them. CDR3 length equals 16 residues. CDR3 bases read: TGTGCCAGTAGTACCCACAAACAGATCCGAAACTATGGC. It translates to CASSTHKQIRNYG. Given in full, the CDR3 is CASSTHKQIRNYGYTF.